Below, 29 T cell receptor beta chains from the same sample are listed, as sequenced in a study of beta chain features in type 1 diabetes. The sequenced template was cDNA made from the entire isolated RNA. Generated by immunoSEQ multiplex PCR, the TCRdb table keeps only in-frame clones and is missing some. Of fewer than 300,000 clones listed, roughly 22% are singletons. These receptors lack a known antigen. Whole-study results and caveats: In all four CD4+ subsets, TCRB CDR3 length was significantly, moderately reduced in type 1 diabetes.

The specimen sequenced was naive CD4+ T cells from blood. These receptors came from a woman in her 40s with type 1 diabetes.

This chain connects TRBV7-2 to TRBJ2-5, with 7 bases matching TRBD1. The CDR3 loop spans 13 amino acids. Germline CDR1 and CDR2: SGHTA and FQGNSA. Germline trimming cut 6 bases from V and 1 base from J; bases unmatched to any gene: 2. The CDR3 reads CASRWDSQETQYF. The CDR3 DNA reads TGTGCCAGCAGATGGGACAGCCAAGAGACCCAGTACTTC.

The chain uses TRBV11-3 and TRBJ1-1; D is perhaps TRBD1 (5 bases). In germline, CDR1 is SGHNT, CDR2 YENEEA. The V gene lost 1 base and the J gene lost 1 base, with 7 bases spanning the gap. The CDR3 spans 14 residues. The CDR3 reads CASSLGGANTEAFF. In nucleotides, the CDR3 is TGTGCCAGCAGCTTAGGTGGGGCGAACACTGAAGCTTTCTTT.

The rearrangement links TRBV5-1 to TRBJ1-2; D is perhaps TRBD1 (5 bases). Trimming removed 3 bases from V and 0 bases from J, with 9 bases in between. This CDR3 region has 14 residues. The germline V gene encodes CDR1 SGHRS and CDR2 YFSETQ. In DNA, the CDR3 is TGCGCCAGCAGCTACGACAGCCCTAACTATGGCTACACCTTC. Protein sequence: CASSYDSPNYGYTF. Variable domain in full (rest from reference TRBV5-1 and TRBJ1-2): KAGVTQTPRYLIKTRGQQVTLSCSPISGHRSVSWYQQTPGQGLQFLFEYFSETQRNKGNFPGRFSGRQFSNSRSEMNVSTLELGDSALYLCASSYDSPNYGYTFGSGTRLTVV.

The V and J genes are TRBV28 and TRBJ2-7; D is undetermined. The CDR3 extends over 14 amino acids. From germline, CDR1 is MDHEN and CDR2 SYDVKM. Trimming took 3 bases from V and 2 from J, leaving 11 bases between them. CDR3 protein: CASSFSPLTYEQYF. The CDR3, as DNA: TGTGCCAGCAGTTTTTCTCCCCTTACCTACGAGCAGTACTTC.

A few counts support this clone. The V gene is TRBV2, the J gene TRBJ1-2; 11 bases are shared with TRBD1. Germline lookup yields CDR1 SNHLY and CDR2 FYNNEI. Unmatched junction bases numbered 8, after V lost 7 bases and J lost 7 bases. There are 14 residues in the CDR3. The chain's CDR3 is CASIRTGGAVGYTF. The CDR3 DNA sequence: TGTGCCAGCATCCGGACAGGGGGCGCGGTTGGCTACACCTTC.

In this sample, this clone turned up a few times. V and J are TRBV7-2 and TRBJ2-7, with 7 positions matching TRBD2. The V gene end was trimmed by 3 bases and the J gene end by 5 bases; junction bases not matched to a gene: 13. The germline CDR1 and CDR2 sequences are SGHTA and FQGNSA. This CDR3 is built from 16 residues. In DNA form, the CDR3 reads TGTGCCAGCAGCTTCCCGAGAGGGACTACAGAAGACGAGCAGTACTTC. It specifies CASSFPRGTTEDEQYF.

This sequence joins TRBV27 and TRBJ2-5; D is uncertain. The germline V gene encodes CDR1 MNHEY and CDR2 SMNVEV (reference sequence). V lost 4 bases and J 2 bases, leaving 14 bases between the germline ends. This CDR3 comprises 15 residues. CDR3 coding DNA: TGTGCCAGCAGTTCTTTTCCCCGAGGACAAGAGACCCAGTACTTC. Residues: CASSSFPRGQETQYF.

The genes are TRBV15 and TRBJ2-5; D perhaps matches TRBD2 (7 bases). The length of the CDR3 is 14 residues. Trimming left V 3 bases short and J 2 bases short, with 10 bases between. Germline V CDR1 and CDR2: LNHNV, YYDKDF (reference sequence). CDR3 DNA: TGTGCCACCAGCAGGGGGGGGCCACAAGAGACCCAGTACTTC. It specifies CATSRGGPQETQYF. The entire variable domain, with the rest obtained from reference TRBV15 and TRBJ2-5, is as follows: DAMVIQNPRYQVTQFGKPVTLSCSQTLNHNVMYWYQQKSSQAPKLLFHYYDKDFNNEADTPDNFQSRRPNTSFCFLDIRSPGLGDTAMYLCATSRGGPQETQYFGPGTRLLVL.

This clone was seen a single time. The chain carries TRBV5-4 and TRBJ2-1; 13 bases align to TRBD2. There are 16 residues in the CDR3. CDR1 and CDR2 (germline): SGHNT, YYREEE (reference sequence). J was trimmed by 7 bases and V by 0 bases; bases with no gene match: 4. The CDR3 nucleotides read TGTGCCAGCAGCTTGGGAGGACTAGCGGGAGAGAATGAGCAGTTCTTC. Its translation: CASSLGGLAGENEQFF.

V gene TRBV28 combines with J gene TRBJ2-2; 8 nucleotides line up with TRBD1. After removal of 8 bases from V and 1 base from J, the junction contained 9 bases not matched to a gene. The length of the CDR3 is 16 residues. CDR1 is MDHEN and CDR2 is SYDVKM in the germline V gene. CDR3 sequence: CASGGSDRGNTGELFF. In DNA, the CDR3 is TGTGCCAGCGGGGGTTCCGACAGGGGGAACACCGGGGAGCTGTTTTTT.

This clone was detected a few times. This chain uses TRBV10-3 with TRBJ1-4; a weak D match, TRBD1 (5 bases). Per germline, CDR1 ENHRY and CDR2 SYGVKD. The V gene lost 10 bases and the J gene lost 6 bases, with 12 bases spanning the gap. This CDR3 is 12 amino acids long. The DNA for the CDR3 is TGTGCCACCCGGGGCGGGGATGAAAAACTGTTTTTT. Protein: CATRGGDEKLFF.

This clone occurred a few times. The genes are TRBV4-1 and TRBJ1-6; TRBD1 agrees at 10 bases. CDR1 and CDR2 (germline): MGHRA, YSYEKL. The V gene end was trimmed by 0 bases and the J gene end by 13 bases; junction bases not matched to a gene: 12. CDR3 size: 17 residues. Here the CDR3 DNA reads TGCGCCAGCAGCCAAGAGGGACAGGGGAAATACATCTCCCCCCTCCACTTT. It codes for CASSQEGQGKYISPLHF.

This clone has only a few counts. The V and J genes are TRBV7-9 and TRBJ2-5, with TRBD2 as a possible D gene (5 bases). The V gene's germline CDR1 is SEHNR and CDR2 FQNEAQ (reference sequence). This CDR3 region has 16 residues. V lost 2 bases, J lost 3 bases, and 16 bases lay in between. For the CDR3, the DNA is TGTGCCAGCAGCTTAAGCCCCGGGAACCCAGAAGAGACCCAGTACTTC. It codes for CASSLSPGNPEETQYF.

This clone was detected a few times. This chain joins TRBV7-3 and TRBJ2-3; possible D gene TRBD1, 5 bases. The germline V gene encodes CDR1 SGHTA and CDR2 FQGTGA. CDR3 length equals 12 residues. The V end lost 5 bases, the J end lost 6 bases, and 9 bases lay between the germline ends. CDR3 sequence: CASSAQGDTQYF. The CDR3, as DNA: TGTGCCAGCAGCGCCCAGGGCGATACGCAGTATTTT.

V is TRBV5-6 and J is TRBJ2-7, with D possibly TRBD1 on 5 matching bases. V lost 0 bases, J lost 3 bases, and 7 bases lay in between. Per the germline V gene, CDR1 is SGHDT and CDR2 is YYEEEE. This CDR3 region has 13 residues. The chain's CDR3 is CASSLGQNYEQYF. For the CDR3, the DNA is TGTGCCAGCAGCTTGGGACAGAACTACGAGCAGTACTTC.

The gene calls are TRBV7-2 and TRBJ1-1; D gene ambiguous. Germline values: CDR1 SGHTA, CDR2 FQGNSA. The CDR3 covers 15 residues. The V and J ends lost 5 bases and 0 bases respectively, with 13 bases between them. CDR3 DNA sequence: TGTGCCAGCAGCCCCCCAGGCAGCATGAACACTGAAGCTTTCTTT. Amino acids: CASSPPGSMNTEAFF.

The J gene is TRBJ2-3, the V gene TRBV19, with a possible D match to TRBD2 (5 bases). Trimming shortened V by 3 bases and J by 7 bases, and 8 bases separated the two germline ends. Germline V lookup: CDR1 LNHDA, CDR2 SQIVND (reference sequence). The CDR3 is made up of 12 amino acids. CDR3 in amino acids: CASSMEEYTQYF. Here the CDR3 DNA reads TGTGCCAGTAGTATGGAGGAGTATACGCAGTATTTT.

This clone has just a few counts. The chain carries TRBV30 and TRBJ1-1; unclear D gene. The CDR3 loop spans 12 amino acids. The V end lost 0 bases, the J end lost 8 bases, and 10 bases lay between the germline ends. Germline CDR1 is GTSNPN and CDR2 is SVGIG (reference sequence). The CDR3 here is CAWSVPPREAFF. Here the CDR3 DNA reads TGTGCCTGGAGTGTACCTCCCCGGGAAGCTTTCTTT.

This clone was detected only a few times. The J gene is TRBJ2-2, the V gene TRBV19; D ambiguous. This CDR3 is 11 amino acids long. V was trimmed by 5 bases and J by 5 bases, leaving 3 bases between them. In germline, CDR1 is LNHDA, CDR2 SQIVND (reference sequence). CDR3 region: CASSATGELFF. Written as DNA, the CDR3 is TGTGCCAGTAGTGCGACCGGGGAGCTGTTTTTT.

As concerns this clone: Other DNA sequences of this sample code for an identical CDR3. The V gene is TRBV5-1, the J gene TRBJ2-3; D unresolved. Trimming took 0 bases from V and 5 from J, leaving 7 bases between them. CDR3 length equals 13 residues. Germline V gives CDR1 SGHRS, CDR2 YFSETQ. The CDR3 DNA follows: TGCGCCAGCAGCTTGGCCGGAGAAGATACGCAGTATTTT. Its translation: CASSLAGEDTQYF.

This clone was found a few times. The chain is built from TRBV29-1 and TRBJ1-1; D ambiguous. Germline CDR1 SQVTM, CDR2 ANQGSEA. The CDR3 spans 13 residues. The V gene lost 1 base and the J gene lost 1 base, with 7 bases spanning the gap. In DNA form, the CDR3 reads TGCAGCGTTGAAGGTGTGAGGAACACTGAAGCTTTCTTT. Encoded protein: CSVEGVRNTEAFF.

The V gene is TRBV6-5, the J gene TRBJ1-1; 9 positions match TRBD1. Trimming took 5 bases from V and 0 from J; bases not matched to a gene: 4. This CDR3 is 15 amino acids long. Germline loops: CDR1 MNHEY, CDR2 SVGAGI. CDR3: CASSRQGVVNTEAFF. The CDR3, as DNA: TGTGCCAGCAGTCGACAGGGGGTGGTGAACACTGAAGCTTTCTTT.

The V call is TRBV29-1, the J call TRBJ1-4, with 9 bases fitting TRBD1. V lost 2 bases and J lost 5; bases outside the gene matches: 3. The CDR3 totals 14 residues. CDR1 and CDR2 from the germline V gene are SQVTM and ANQGSEA. The CDR3 sequence: CSVESGTGNEKLFF. CDR3 bases: TGCAGCGTTGAATCCGGGACAGGGAATGAAAAACTGTTTTTT. Full variable domain (rest looked up from reference TRBV29-1 and TRBJ1-4): SAVISQKPSRDICQRGTSLTIQCQVDSQVTMMFWYRQQPGQSLTLIATANQGSEATYESGFVIDKFPISRPNLTFSTLTVSNMSPEDSSIYLCSVESGTGNEKLFFGSGTQLSVL.

This chain uses TRBV5-1 with TRBJ2-7; tentatively, D is TRBD2 (6 bases). From germline, CDR1 is SGHRS and CDR2 YFSETQ. The germline V and J ends were trimmed by 0 bases and 4 bases, with 8 bases remaining between them. CDR3 length: 13 residues. The CDR3 protein is CASSLAREYEQYF. DNA of the CDR3: TGCGCCAGCAGCTTGGCCCGGGAGTACGAGCAGTACTTC.

The DNA of the CDR3 is TGTGCCAGCAGCTTAATTGGGGCGAGAGAGACTGAAGCTTTCTTT. Protein: CASSLIGARETEAFF. This chain connects TRBV7-3 to TRBJ1-1; tentatively, D is TRBD1 (5 bases). This CDR3 is 15 amino acids long. The V end was cut by 1 base, the J end by 5 bases, with 14 bases between. Germline lookup yields CDR1 SGHTA and CDR2 FQGTGA.

The genes are TRBV28 and TRBJ1-1; D might be TRBD1 (6 bases). CDR3 length: 13 amino acids. V lost 11 bases, J lost 1 base, and 14 bases lay in between. In germline, CDR1 is MDHEN, CDR2 SYDVKM. CDR3 region: CALKGTQNTEAFF. The CDR3 nucleotides read TGTGCCCTTAAGGGGACACAGAACACTGAAGCTTTCTTT. The complete variable domain, with remaining parts taken from reference TRBV28 and TRBJ1-1, reads DVKVTQSSRYLVKRTGEKVFLECVQDMDHENMFWYRQDPGLGLRLIYFSYDVKMKEKGDIPEGYSVSREKKERFSLILESASTNQTSMYLCALKGTQNTEAFFGQGTRLTVV.

The V and J genes are TRBV5-1 and TRBJ2-7, with D perhaps TRBD2 (6 bases). The CDR3 has 14 residues. CDR1 SGHRS and CDR2 YFSETQ come from the germline V gene. Trimming cost V 0 bases and J 3 bases, with 10 bases left between them. CDR3 sequence (DNA): TGCGCCAGCAGCTTGGCCCGGGAGAGCTACGAGCAGTACTTC. This translates into CASSLARESYEQYF.

This clone occurred a few times. J is TRBJ2-2 and V is TRBV7-2, with 7 positions matching TRBD1. Germline V gene lookup returns CDR1 SGHTA and CDR2 FQGNSA. The CDR3 consists of 13 residues. Unmatched junction bases numbered 4, after V lost 5 bases and J lost 7 bases. This chain's CDR3 is CASSVQGDGELFF. The CDR3 DNA is TGTGCCAGCAGCGTCCAGGGGGACGGGGAGCTGTTTTTT.

This clone was detected a few times. J is TRBJ2-1 and V is TRBV30; TRBD2 agrees at 7 bases. J was trimmed by 6 bases and V by 0 bases; bases with no gene match: 2. The CDR3 extends over 13 amino acids. The germline V gene has CDR1 GTSNPN and CDR2 SVGIG (reference sequence). In DNA, the CDR3 is TGTGCCTGGAGTGTAGCGGGGCCCAATGAGCAGTTCTTC. Amino acids: CAWSVAGPNEQFF.